This TCR beta chain was sequenced in a study of T cell responses to AZD1222 COVID-19 vaccine. Second-dose recipients at about 4 or about 12 weeks were treated as one pooled group. Trimming took off 3 bases at V and 8 bases at J, with 13 bases between the two ends. CDR3 size: 14 residues. CDR1 and CDR2 from the germline V gene are LNHDA and SQIVND (reference sequence). Concerning this clone itself: The antigen remains undetermined.

General observations from the study: White British donors predominated, females outnumbered males, and clonal diversity was possibly underestimated.

Sequencing was performed with immunoSEQ multiplex PCR; in TCRdb, only in-frame clones are kept and a portion is missing. The sample contains tens of thousands of clones, approximately 85% of which appear only once. Specimen: peripheral blood, collected 28 days after the second AZD1222 dose. The source of this sequence is an adult who received the AZD1222 COVID-19 vaccine. The chain is built from TRBV19 and TRBJ1-4; D is uncertain. CDR3 in amino acids: CASSIHRAGEKLFF. The CDR3 nucleotides are TGTGCCAGTAGTATTCATCGGGCGGGCGAAAAACTGTTTTTT.